This T cell receptor (beta chain) was documented in a study of PD-1 blockade in classical Hodgkin lymphoma. This CDR3 has 13 amino acids. Trimming removed 5 bases at V and 4 bases at J, with 11 bases between. CDR1 is PRHDT and CDR2 is FYEKMQ in the germline V gene (reference sequence). Some clones are missing from TCRdb's copy, which holds only in-frame ones; the method was immunoSEQ multiplex PCR. The sample contains tens of thousands of clones, around 90% of which appear only once. The time point: cycle 4 day 1 (C4D1), after 5 to 7 weeks of nivolumab. All patients experienced relapse after autologous stem cell transplantation, and brentuximab vedotin exposure was variable.

The sample here was peripheral blood mononuclear cells (PBMCs), taken before the fourth cycle of nivolumab. The V gene is TRBV13, the J gene TRBJ1-2, with D perhaps TRBD1 (6 bases). The TCR was taken from a human donor with classical Hodgkin lymphoma. CDR3 sequence (DNA): TGTGCCAGCAGCCCCAGGGGAGTCTATGGCTACACCTTC. It translates to CASSPRGVYGYTF.